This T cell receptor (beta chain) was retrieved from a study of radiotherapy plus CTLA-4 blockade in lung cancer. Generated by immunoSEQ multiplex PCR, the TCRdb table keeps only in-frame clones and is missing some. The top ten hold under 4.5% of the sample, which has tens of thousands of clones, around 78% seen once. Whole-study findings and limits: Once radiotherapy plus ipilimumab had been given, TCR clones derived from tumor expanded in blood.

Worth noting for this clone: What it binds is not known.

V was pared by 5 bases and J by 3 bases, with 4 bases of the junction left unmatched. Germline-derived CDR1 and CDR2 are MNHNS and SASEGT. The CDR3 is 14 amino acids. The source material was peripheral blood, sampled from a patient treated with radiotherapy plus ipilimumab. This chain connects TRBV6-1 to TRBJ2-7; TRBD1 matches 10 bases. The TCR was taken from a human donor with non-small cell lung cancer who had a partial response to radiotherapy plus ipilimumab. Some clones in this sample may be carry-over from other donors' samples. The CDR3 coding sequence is TGTGCCAGCAGTCAACGGACAGGGGGCTACGAGCAGTACTTC. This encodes CASSQRTGGYEQYF.